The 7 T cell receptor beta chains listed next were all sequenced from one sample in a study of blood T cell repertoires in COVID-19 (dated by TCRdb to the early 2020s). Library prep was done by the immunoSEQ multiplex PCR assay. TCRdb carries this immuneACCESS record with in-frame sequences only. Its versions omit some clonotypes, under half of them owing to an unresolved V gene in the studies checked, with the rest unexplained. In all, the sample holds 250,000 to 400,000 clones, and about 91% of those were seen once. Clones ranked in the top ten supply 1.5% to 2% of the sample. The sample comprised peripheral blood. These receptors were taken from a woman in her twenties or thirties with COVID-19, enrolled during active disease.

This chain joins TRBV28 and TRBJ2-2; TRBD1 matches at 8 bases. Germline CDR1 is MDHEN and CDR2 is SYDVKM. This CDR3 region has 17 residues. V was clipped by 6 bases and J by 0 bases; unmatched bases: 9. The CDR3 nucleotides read TGTGCCAGCAGACAGGGGGGAGCTGGCTCGAACACCGGGGAGCTGTTTTTT. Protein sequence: CASRQGGAGSNTGELFF.

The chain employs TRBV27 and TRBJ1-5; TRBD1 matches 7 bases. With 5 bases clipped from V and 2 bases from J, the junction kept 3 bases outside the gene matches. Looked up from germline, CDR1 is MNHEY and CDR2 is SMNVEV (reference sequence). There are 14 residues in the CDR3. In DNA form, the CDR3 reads TGTGCCAGCAGTAACAGGGGTGGCAATCAGCCCCAGCATTTT. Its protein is CASSNRGGNQPQHF.

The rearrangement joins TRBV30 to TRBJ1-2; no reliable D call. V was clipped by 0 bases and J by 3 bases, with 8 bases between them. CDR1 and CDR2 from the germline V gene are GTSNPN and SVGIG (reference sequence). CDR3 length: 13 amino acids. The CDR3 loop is CAWSVKPDYGYTF. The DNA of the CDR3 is TGTGCCTGGAGTGTCAAGCCGGACTATGGCTACACCTTC.

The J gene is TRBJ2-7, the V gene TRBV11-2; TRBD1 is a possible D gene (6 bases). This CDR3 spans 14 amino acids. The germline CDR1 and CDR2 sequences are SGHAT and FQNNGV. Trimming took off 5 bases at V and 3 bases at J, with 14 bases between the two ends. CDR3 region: CASSLGRGLYEQYF. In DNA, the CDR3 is TGTGCCAGCAGCCTGGGCAGGGGCCTCTACGAGCAGTACTTC. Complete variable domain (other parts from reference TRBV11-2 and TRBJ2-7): EAGVAQSPRYKIIEKRQSVAFWCNPISGHATLYWYQQILGQGPKLLIQFQNNGVVDDSQLPKDRFSAERLKGVDSTLKIQPAKLEDSAVYLCASSLGRGLYEQYFGPGTRLTVT.

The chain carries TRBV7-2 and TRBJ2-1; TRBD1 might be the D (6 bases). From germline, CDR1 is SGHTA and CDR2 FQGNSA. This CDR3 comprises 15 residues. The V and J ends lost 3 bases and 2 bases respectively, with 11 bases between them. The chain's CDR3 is CASSLKDSPYNEQFF. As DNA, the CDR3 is TGTGCCAGCAGCTTGAAGGACAGTCCCTACAATGAGCAGTTCTTC.

Here the CDR3 reads CASSWSGGETQYF. The CDR3 DNA sequence: TGTGCCAGCAGCTGGAGCGGGGGCGAGACCCAGTACTTC. This chain uses TRBV7-3 with TRBJ2-5; TRBD2 matches 8 bases. This CDR3 region has 13 residues. The germline V gene encodes CDR1 SGHTA and CDR2 FQGTGA. Trimming cost V 4 bases and J 5 bases; bases outside gene matches: 3.

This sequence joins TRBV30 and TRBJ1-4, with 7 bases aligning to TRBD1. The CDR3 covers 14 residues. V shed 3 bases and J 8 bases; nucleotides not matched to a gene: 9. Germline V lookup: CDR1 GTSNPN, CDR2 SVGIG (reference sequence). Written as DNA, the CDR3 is TGTGCCTGGAGACCCGGCGCAGGGGGAGAAAAACTGTTTTTT. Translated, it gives CAWRPGAGGEKLFF.